The 12 T cell receptor beta chains below all came from one sample that was sequenced in a study of control samples from healthy donors and cancer patients. Here immunoSEQ multiplex PCR was the method, and the copy in TCRdb shows in-frame clones only, minus some. The sample lists 70,000 to 85,000 clones; 91% were seen once. Sequenced: blood. These receptors all stem from a man in his fifties or sixties in good health.

V and J are TRBV7-2 and TRBJ2-5; D is perhaps TRBD1 (6 bases). V gave up 3 bases and J gave up 4 bases, with 15 bases separating them. The CDR3 loop spans 15 amino acids. Germline V gene sequence: CDR1 SGHTA, CDR2 FQGNSA. CDR3 nucleotide sequence: TGTGCCAGCAGCTTCACCCCCACAGGGAGAGAGACCCAGTACTTC. Translated: CASSFTPTGRETQYF. The whole variable domain, filled in from reference TRBV7-2 and TRBJ2-5, reads GAGVSQSPSNKVTEKGKDVELRCDPISGHTALYWYRQSLGQGLEFLIYFQGNSAPDKSGLPSDRFSAERTGGSVSTLTIQRTQQEDSAVYLCASSFTPTGRETQYFGPGTRLLVL.

This chain connects TRBV19 to TRBJ2-7; D might be TRBD2 (5 bases). CDR1 LNHDA and CDR2 SQIVND come from the germline V gene (reference sequence). Between the trimmed V and J ends, which lost 5 bases and 5 bases, there was a span of 13 bases. The CDR3 is 13 residues long. The CDR3 protein is CASSGSDFDEQYF. The CDR3 nucleotides are TGTGCCAGTAGTGGGAGCGATTTCGACGAGCAGTACTTC.

This clone was detected once. The chain is built from TRBV7-8 and TRBJ2-2; D perhaps matches TRBD2 (6 bases). V lost 3 bases to trimming and J lost 11 bases, with 19 bases between them. Germline assignment: CDR1 SGHVS and CDR2 FQNEAQ. CDR3 size: 15 residues. Written as DNA, the CDR3 is TGTGCCAGCAGCTTGCCCGGGGGAAAGTATCCCGAGCTGTTTTTT. Encoded protein: CASSLPGGKYPELFF.

The rearrangement links TRBV19 to TRBJ1-1; a weak D match, TRBD1 (6 bases). Trimming cost V 5 bases and J 3 bases, with 19 bases left between them. The CDR3 spans 16 residues. The germline V gene encodes CDR1 LNHDA and CDR2 SQIVND (reference sequence). The CDR3 loop reads CASSEGSRGWDTEAFF. The CDR3 DNA sequence: TGTGCCAGTAGTGAGGGGTCGAGGGGGTGGGACACTGAAGCTTTCTTT.

The chain couples TRBV7-6 to TRBJ1-6, with 9 bases matching TRBD1. The CDR3 consists of 18 residues. Germline trimming cut 1 base from V and 7 bases from J; bases unmatched to any gene: 11. The germline CDR1 and CDR2 sequences are SGHVS and FNYEAQ. As DNA, the CDR3 is TGTGCCAGCAGCTTAGTGGATACAGGGGGCGAAAGCAATTCACCCCTCCACTTT. Its translation is CASSLVDTGGESNSPLHF.

In regard to this clone: Other DNA sequences from this sample encode an identical CDR3 as well. The V call is TRBV19, the J call TRBJ1-1, with D unresolved. This CDR3 contains 14 residues. Germline assignment: CDR1 LNHDA and CDR2 SQIVND (reference sequence). V lost 1 base to trimming and J lost 1 base, with 7 bases between them. CDR3 amino acids: CASSIGGRNTEAFF. CDR3 sequence (DNA): TGTGCCAGTAGTATAGGGGGTCGGAACACTGAAGCTTTCTTT.

The CDR3 coding sequence is TGTGCCAGCAGACCTCAGGGGGTGGTTAGACAGCCCCAGCATTTT. Translating gives CASRPQGVVRQPQHF. The rearrangement links TRBV6-2 or TRBV6-3 to TRBJ1-5, with 7 bases fitting TRBD1. CDR1 MNHEY and CDR2 SVGEGT come from the germline V gene. This CDR3 region has 15 residues. V was pared by 6 bases and J by 7 bases, with 12 bases of the junction left unmatched.

The gene calls are TRBV9 and TRBJ2-3; 7 bases are shared with TRBD1. Germline assignment: CDR1 SGDLS and CDR2 YYNGEE. V gave up 2 bases and J gave up 0 bases; unmatched junction bases: 3. The length of the CDR3 is 15 residues. CDR3 residues: CASSVRDSSTDTQYF. The CDR3 coding sequence is TGTGCCAGCAGCGTCCGGGACAGTAGCACAGATACGCAGTATTTT.

This clone showed up just once. The chain joins TRBV24-1 to TRBJ2-2; maybe TRBD1 (6 bases). This CDR3 spans 16 amino acids. Trimming took 0 bases from V and 4 from J, leaving 11 bases between them. The V gene's germline CDR1 is KGHDR and CDR2 SFDVKD. The CDR3 DNA reads as TGTGCCACCAGTGATTTGACAGGGAAGGGCACCGGGGAGCTGTTTTTT. It is translated as CATSDLTGKGTGELFF.

This sequence joins TRBV5-6 and TRBJ2-5, with 8 bases fitting TRBD1. The length of the CDR3 is 15 residues. Germline CDR1 SGHDT, CDR2 YYEEEE. V lost 2 bases to trimming and J lost 3 bases; unmatched junction nucleotides: 6. CDR3 residues: CASSFSVTGEETQYF. CDR3 nucleotide sequence: TGTGCCAGCAGCTTCAGCGTGACAGGGGAAGAGACCCAGTACTTC. Using reference TRBV5-6 and TRBJ2-5 for the parts outside the CDR3, the full variable domain is DAGVTQSPTHLIKTRGQQVTLRCSPKSGHDTVSWYQQALGQGPQFIFQYYEEEERQRGNFPDRFSGHQFPNYSSELNVNALLLGDSALYLCASSFSVTGEETQYFGPGTRLLVL.

The rearrangement joins TRBV7-9 to TRBJ2-3; TRBD2 aligns across 8 bases. The ends lost 10 bases at V and 2 bases at J; junction bases unmatched: 5. This CDR3 is 13 amino acids long. Germline CDR1 and CDR2: SEHNR and FQNEAQ (reference sequence). CDR3 amino acids: CAIDGGVTDTQYF. CDR3 nucleotides: TGTGCCATCGACGGGGGGGTCACAGATACGCAGTATTTT.

The rearrangement links TRBV3-1 (or the pseudogene TRBV3-2) to TRBJ1-4; tentative D call: TRBD1 (5 bases). Germline loops: CDR1 LGHDT, CDR2 YNNKEL (reference sequence). V lost 2 bases to trimming and J lost 10 bases, with 8 bases between them. CDR3 length: 12 amino acids. This CDR3 is CASSQQGLKLFF. CDR3 nucleotides: TGTGCCAGCAGCCAACAGGGACTAAAACTGTTTTTT.